The 10 T cell receptor beta chains listed next were all sequenced from one sample in a study of T cell responses to AZD1222 COVID-19 vaccine. Assay: immunoSEQ multiplex PCR; the TCRdb copy retains only in-frame clones and omits some. The sample comprises about 140,000 clones, around 90% of which are singletons, and more than 5% rests with the top ten. The input for sequencing was peripheral blood, taken on day 0 of AZD1222 vaccination. These receptors were taken from an adult in good health.

The chain has TRBV24-1 and TRBJ2-6; TRBD1 might be the D (6 bases). Looked up from germline, CDR1 is KGHDR and CDR2 is SFDVKD. This CDR3 has 16 residues. The ends were cut back, 4 bases at V and 2 bases at J, with 11 bases in the middle. The CDR3 loop is CATSEPTGPGANVLTF. CDR3 coding DNA: TGTGCCACCAGTGAACCCACAGGGCCTGGGGCCAACGTCCTGACTTTC.

The chain has TRBV24-1 and TRBJ1-1, with D maybe TRBD1 (6 bases). This CDR3 is built from 13 residues. The germline V gene has CDR1 KGHDR and CDR2 SFDVKD. Trimming stripped 5 bases from V and 4 bases from J, with 10 bases between. The CDR3 DNA follows: TGTGCCACCAGTGCTGGGGGCGGCACTGAAGCTTTCTTT. Its translation is CATSAGGGTEAFF.

The rearrangement joins TRBV27 to TRBJ2-7, with 7 bases lining up with TRBD1. This CDR3 region has 15 residues. The junction had 13 bases not matched to a gene; V was cut back by 6 bases and J by 5 bases. The germline V gene encodes CDR1 MNHEY and CDR2 SMNVEV (reference sequence). CDR3 sequence (DNA): TGTGCCAGCAGACCGACAGGGAATCGATTCCACGAGCAGTACTTC. Its protein is CASRPTGNRFHEQYF.

The V and J genes are TRBV6-4 and TRBJ1-5, with a possible D match to TRBD1 (5 bases). Germline lookup yields CDR1 MRHNA and CDR2 SNTAGT. The V end was cut by 2 bases, the J end by 6 bases, with 11 bases between. The CDR3 sequence is 14 residues long. The DNA for the CDR3 is TGTGCCAGCAGTGACCAGGGAGGAAGTCAGCCCCAGCATTTT. Protein product: CASSDQGGSQPQHF.

This chain joins TRBV10-1 and TRBJ2-3; TRBD2 aligns across 13 bases. The CDR3 is 17 amino acids. V trimming: 2 bases; J trimming: 1 base; junction bases outside the gene matches: 3. From germline, CDR1 is WNHNN and CDR2 SYGVQD (reference sequence). CDR3 sequence (DNA): TGCGCCAGCAGTGAGATAGGACTAGCGGGGGGCACAGATACGCAGTATTTT. This codes for CASSEIGLAGGTDTQYF.

The rearrangement uses TRBV28 and TRBJ1-3, with D perhaps TRBD1 (5 bases). Trimming pared 3 bases from V and 1 base from J, leaving 10 bases between. CDR1 is MDHEN, CDR2 SYDVKM, per germline. The CDR3 loop spans 15 amino acids. The CDR3 loop reads CASSLQGGSGNTIYF. CDR3 bases: TGTGCCAGCAGTTTGCAGGGTGGGTCTGGAAACACCATATATTTT.

The V gene is TRBV4-1, the J gene TRBJ2-3; D possibly corresponds to TRBD1 (6 bases). The V end lost 1 base, the J end lost 0 bases, and 17 bases lay between the germline ends. In germline, CDR1 is MGHRA, CDR2 YSYEKL. The CDR3 is 18 residues long. DNA of the CDR3: TGCGCCAGCAGCCAAGCCCCACCTCCGGGACAAAGCACAGATACGCAGTATTTT. It is translated as CASSQAPPPGQSTDTQYF.

This chain uses TRBV7-9 with TRBJ2-1; 12 bases map to TRBD2. The CDR3 has 18 residues. The trim removed 3 bases at V and 3 bases at J, leaving 9 bases unmatched. The germline V gene encodes CDR1 SEHNR and CDR2 FQNEAQ (reference sequence). DNA of the CDR3: TGTGCCAGCAGCTTCCCCAGGGGGGGACTAGCGGGCTACAATGAGCAGTTCTTC. Its translation is CASSFPRGGLAGYNEQFF.

This clone was seen many times. The chain employs TRBV3-1 (or the pseudogene TRBV3-2) and TRBJ1-5; 7 nucleotides align to TRBD1. Losses at the gene ends were 5 bases for V and 4 bases for J; bases not matched to a gene: 5. Per the germline V gene, CDR1 is LGHDT and CDR2 is YNNKEL (reference sequence). The CDR3 is 14 residues long. The CDR3 DNA follows: TGTGCCAGCAGCTGGACAGGAGCTAATCAGCCCCAGCATTTT. Translating gives CASSWTGANQPQHF.

This chain links TRBV5-6 with TRBJ1-1; TRBD1 is a possible D gene (6 bases). The ends were cut back, 3 bases at V and 5 bases at J, with 14 bases in the middle. Germline CDR1 is SGHDT and CDR2 is YYEEEE. The CDR3 loop spans 14 amino acids. CDR3 nucleotide sequence: TGTGCCAGCAGCTACACAGGGATGTCTACTGAAGCTTTCTTT. Its protein product is CASSYTGMSTEAFF.